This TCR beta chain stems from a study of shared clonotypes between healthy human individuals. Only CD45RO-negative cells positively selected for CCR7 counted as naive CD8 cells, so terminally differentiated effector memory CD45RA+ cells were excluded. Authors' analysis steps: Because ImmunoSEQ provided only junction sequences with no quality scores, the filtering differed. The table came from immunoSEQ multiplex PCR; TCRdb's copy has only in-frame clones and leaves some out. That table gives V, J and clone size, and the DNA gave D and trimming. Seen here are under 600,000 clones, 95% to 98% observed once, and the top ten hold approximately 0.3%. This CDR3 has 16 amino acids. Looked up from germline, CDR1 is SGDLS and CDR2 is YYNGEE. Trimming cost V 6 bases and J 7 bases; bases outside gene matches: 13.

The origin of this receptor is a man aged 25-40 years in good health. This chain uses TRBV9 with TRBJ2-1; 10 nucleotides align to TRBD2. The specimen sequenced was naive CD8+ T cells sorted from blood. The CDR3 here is CASTPGASGRANEQFF. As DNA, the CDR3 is TGTGCCAGCACCCCGGGGGCCAGCGGGAGGGCGAATGAGCAGTTCTTC. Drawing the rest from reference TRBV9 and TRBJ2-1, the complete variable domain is DSGVTQTPKHLITATGQRVTLRCSPRSGDLSVYWYQQSLDQGLQFLIQYYNGEERAKGNILERFSAQQFPDLHSELNLSSLELGDSALYFCASTPGASGRANEQFFGPGTRLTVL.